The 21 T cell receptor beta chains listed next were all sequenced from one sample in a study of cytomegalovirus exposure and HLA in healthy donors. This PCR relied on a set of 60 Vbeta primers and 13 Jbeta primers. Assay used: immunoSEQ multiplex PCR; TCRdb lists only in-frame clones, some missing. The table records 200,000 to 250,000 clones, around 89% of them present only once. Sequenced material: PBMCs. All receptors come from a woman aged 18-29 years in good health and CMV-seronegative.

The chain links TRBV7-6 to TRBJ2-5; D assignment may be TRBD1 or TRBD2 (5 bases each). Matching the DNA end better, TRBJ2-7 makes the J call doubtful. Germline V gene data show CDR1 as SGHVS and CDR2 as FNYEAQ. CDR3 length equals 13 residues. CDR3 protein: CASSFGGSYEQYF. The CDR3 region has the DNA TGTGCCAGCAGCTTTGGGGGCTCCTACGAGCAGTACTTC.

The V and J genes are TRBV15 and TRBJ2-4, with 7 positions matching TRBD1. Germline lookup yields CDR1 LNHNV and CDR2 YYDKDF (reference sequence). V shed 0 bases, J shed 0 bases, and the junction held 14 bases outside the gene matches. The CDR3 contains 20 residues. CDR3 in DNA: TGTGCCACCAGCAGAGATACCGACAGGGCGAGGACCTTAGCCAAAAACATTCAGTACTTC. Its protein is CATSRDTDRARTLAKNIQYF. The full variable domain, its missing parts supplied by reference TRBV15 and TRBJ2-4, is DAMVIQNPRYQVTQFGKPVTLSCSQTLNHNVMYWYQQKSSQAPKLLFHYYDKDFNNEADTPDNFQSRRPNTSFCFLDIRSPGLGDTAMYLCATSRDTDRARTLAKNIQYFGAGTRLSVL.

V gene TRBV18 combines with J gene TRBJ1-2; 7 nucleotides line up with TRBD1. V was pared by 3 bases and J by 2 bases, with 3 bases of the junction left unmatched. The germline V gene has CDR1 KGHSH and CDR2 LQKENI. The length of the CDR3 is 14 residues. CDR3 in amino acids: CASSPGTDNYGYTF. The CDR3 region has the DNA TGTGCCAGCTCACCCGGGACAGACAACTATGGCTACACCTTC.

This chain joins TRBV5-1 and TRBJ2-6; TRBD1 agrees at 9 bases. Germline loops: CDR1 SGHRS, CDR2 YFSETQ. The CDR3 is 17 amino acids. The V and J ends lost 5 bases and 0 bases, in that order; junction bases with no gene match: 6. The CDR3 reads CASSHGTGSSGANVLTF. In DNA form, the CDR3 reads TGCGCCAGCAGTCACGGGACAGGGAGCTCTGGGGCCAACGTCCTGACTTTC. The variable domain in full, with the rest retrieved from reference TRBV5-1 and TRBJ2-6, is KAGVTQTPRYLIKTRGQQVTLSCSPISGHRSVSWYQQTPGQGLQFLFEYFSETQRNKGNFPGRFSGRQFSNSRSEMNVSTLELGDSALYLCASSHGTGSSGANVLTFGAGSRLTVL.

The chain is built from TRBV5-1 and TRBJ2-1, with TRBD1 matching over 8 bases. V was pared by 2 bases and J by 7 bases, with 11 bases of the junction left unmatched. This CDR3 spans 16 amino acids. Germline V gene sequence: CDR1 SGHRS, CDR2 YFSETQ. The CDR3 coding sequence is TGCGCCAGCAGCTTAGGAGTGGCAGGGGGCAGGAATGAGCAGTTCTTC. Amino acids: CASSLGVAGGRNEQFF.

The chain links TRBV6-1 to TRBJ2-1, with a tentative D call TRBD1 (6 bases). Trimming took off 5 bases at V and 1 base at J, with 12 bases between the two ends. The CDR3 is made up of 15 amino acids. Germline assignment: CDR1 MNHNS and CDR2 SASEGT. DNA for the CDR3: TGTGCCAGCAGTTTGGACAGCCCTTCCTACAATGAGCAGTTCTTC. Its protein is CASSLDSPSYNEQFF.

This clone showed up just once. The chain joins TRBV5-6 to TRBJ2-7; 12 nucleotides match TRBD2. CDR3 size: 11 residues. V was clipped by 3 bases and J by 11 bases; unmatched bases: 0. CDR1 and CDR2 from the germline V gene are SGHDT and YYEEEE. The CDR3 coding sequence is TGTGCCAGCAGCTCTAGCGGGAGGGAGTACTTC. It encodes CASSSSGREYF.

The chain uses TRBV10-1 and TRBJ2-1; D is possibly TRBD2 (6 bases). Germline-derived CDR1 and CDR2 are WNHNN and SYGVQD (reference sequence). The length of the CDR3 is 15 residues. V was cut by 6 bases and J by 4 bases, with 16 bases left in between. The CDR3 is CASRNHWGEYNEQFF. DNA for the CDR3: TGCGCCAGCAGGAACCACTGGGGGGAATACAATGAGCAGTTCTTC.

The genes are TRBV7-9 and TRBJ1-5; 11 bases fit TRBD1. The ends lost 6 bases at V and 6 bases at J; junction bases unmatched: 4. CDR3 length equals 14 residues. The V gene's germline CDR1 is SEHNR and CDR2 FQNEAQ (reference sequence). Here the CDR3 DNA reads TGTGCCAGCAGTTCAGGGACAGGGGGTCAGCCCCAGCATTTT. Translating it yields CASSSGTGGQPQHF.

V gene TRBV27 combines with J gene TRBJ1-1; possible D gene TRBD1, 5 bases. The CDR3 totals 12 residues. The V end was cut by 5 bases, the J end by 5 bases, with 9 bases between. Germline assignment: CDR1 MNHEY and CDR2 SMNVEV (reference sequence). The CDR3 loop is CASSRQGTEAFF. In nucleotides, the CDR3 is TGTGCCAGCAGTCGTCAGGGAACTGAAGCTTTCTTT.

The chain recombines TRBV11-2 with TRBJ1-2, with 12 bases identical to TRBD1. Losses at the gene ends were 0 bases for V and 4 bases for J; bases not matched to a gene: 6. CDR1 is SGHAT, CDR2 FQNNGV, per germline. The CDR3 is made up of 17 amino acids. CDR3 in amino acids: CASSLDLWGQGAYGYTF. As DNA, the CDR3 is TGTGCCAGCAGCTTAGATCTGTGGGGACAGGGGGCCTATGGCTACACCTTC.

This sequence joins TRBV11-3 and TRBJ2-5; 8 bases are shared with TRBD2. Germline assignment: CDR1 SGHNT and CDR2 YENEEA. This CDR3 region has 15 residues. The V segment lost 2 bases and the J segment 4 bases; nucleotides outside the gene matches: 6. Written as DNA, the CDR3 is TGTGCCAGCAGCTTATCCGGGAGGGGAGGAGAGACCCAGTACTTC. This encodes CASSLSGRGGETQYF.

The J gene is TRBJ2-7, the V gene TRBV4-2; tentative D call: TRBD1 (6 bases). Germline values: CDR1 LGHNA, CDR2 YNFKEQ. The germline V and J ends were trimmed by 0 bases and 5 bases, with 14 bases remaining between them. This CDR3 is 15 amino acids long. The CDR3 loop reads CASSQEFWDIHEQYF. CDR3 DNA sequence: TGTGCCAGCAGCCAAGAATTCTGGGACATCCACGAGCAGTACTTC.

The CDR3 nucleotides are TGTGCCAGCGAGAGGCCTGAAGCTTTCTTT. It specifies CASERPEAFF. The chain employs TRBV9 and TRBJ1-1; D gene ambiguous. Germline-derived CDR1 and CDR2 are SGDLS and YYNGEE. V was clipped by 7 bases and J by 6 bases, with 7 bases between them. The CDR3 has 10 residues.

With regard to this clone: This specimen includes other DNA sequences encoding the same CDR3. The chain carries TRBV18 and TRBJ1-5; D remains unclear. Germline CDR1 KGHSH, CDR2 LQKENI. The V and J ends lost 3 bases and 2 bases respectively, with 8 bases between them. This CDR3 has 14 residues. In DNA form, the CDR3 reads TGTGCCAGCTCACCCGGCGCGGGCAATCAGCCCCAGCATTTT. Translating gives CASSPGAGNQPQHF.

The V and J genes are TRBV6-5 and TRBJ1-1, with a weak D call TRBD1 (5 bases). Trimming took 2 bases from V and 1 from J, leaving 8 bases between them. CDR3 length: 14 residues. The V gene's germline CDR1 is MNHEY and CDR2 SVGAGI. The CDR3 loop is CASSYKGSNTEAFF. As DNA, the CDR3 is TGTGCCAGCAGTTACAAGGGGTCGAACACTGAAGCTTTCTTT.

The chain uses TRBV6-5 and TRBJ2-7; D perhaps matches TRBD1 (8 bases). Trimming took 5 bases from V and 2 from J, leaving 16 bases between them. The CDR3 sequence is 15 residues long. Germline CDR1 is MNHEY and CDR2 is SVGAGI. Here the CDR3 reads CASSAHRGRAYEQYF. Here the CDR3 DNA reads TGTGCCAGCAGTGCGCACAGGGGGAGGGCCTACGAGCAGTACTTC.

The V and J genes are TRBV9 and TRBJ1-1; D unclear. V gave up 0 bases and J gave up 0 bases, with 12 bases separating them. CDR1 is SGDLS and CDR2 is YYNGEE in the germline V gene. There are 16 residues in the CDR3. As DNA, the CDR3 is TGTGCCAGCAGCGTAGGTAGCCTCCTTATGAACACTGAAGCTTTCTTT. This encodes CASSVGSLLMNTEAFF.

This clone appeared a few times. The chain has TRBV6-1 and TRBJ2-3; TRBD2 aligns across 11 bases. Trimming at V came to 10 bases and at J to 4 bases, leaving 10 bases not matched to a gene. The length of the CDR3 is 15 residues. Germline V CDR1 and CDR2: MNHNS, SASEGT. The chain's CDR3 is CATKYTSGGSDTQYF. As DNA, the CDR3 is TGTGCCACCAAATATACTAGCGGGGGATCAGATACGCAGTATTTT.

This clone has just a few counts. V and J are TRBV20-1 and TRBJ2-7, with a possible D match to TRBD2 (6 bases). V dropped 3 bases and J dropped 3 bases, with 6 bases sitting between them. The CDR3 is 11 amino acids. Germline V gives CDR1 DFQATT, CDR2 SNEGSKA (reference sequence). DNA for the CDR3: TGCAGTGCTAGGGGAGGCTACGAGCAGTACTTC. It encodes CSARGGYEQYF.

The chain joins TRBV4-3 to TRBJ2-5; 13 bases fit TRBD2. This CDR3 comprises 22 residues. V lost 1 base, J lost 4 bases, and 21 bases stayed unmatched. Germline V gene sequence: CDR1 LGHNA, CDR2 YSLEER. The CDR3 reads CASSQAWGTEGLAGVFGETQYF. In nucleotides, the CDR3 is TGCGCCAGCAGCCAAGCTTGGGGGACAGAAGGACTAGCGGGAGTATTTGGAGAGACCCAGTACTTC.